One sample yielded the 11 T cell receptor beta chains listed below, sequenced in a study of blood T cells in healthy people across ages. A second about 6 to 11 cycle PCR used barcoded and J-beta primers. MiXCR was run by TCRdb on the 5' RACE reads, yielding one entry per CDR3 protein. The profile shows 1.5 million to 2 million distinct CDR3 sequences, 40% to 55% of them singletons. The sequenced sample was blood. Source of these receptors: a woman between 40 and 55 years old in good health.

The V gene is TRBV28, the J gene TRBJ1-5; maybe TRBD1 (6 bases). CDR1 is MDHEN and CDR2 is SYDVKM in the germline V gene. V was clipped by 4 bases and J by 0 bases, with 13 bases between them. The CDR3 sequence is 16 residues long. The CDR3: CASSSRRGASNQPQHF. CDR3 sequence (DNA): TGTGCCAGCAGTTCCAGGCGGGGGGCTAGCAATCAGCCCCAGCATTTT.

V usage is TRBV5-1 and J usage is TRBJ2-5; D may be TRBD2 (5 bases). CDR3 length: 15 residues. The germline V gene encodes CDR1 SGHRS and CDR2 YFSETQ. The ends were cut back, 0 bases at V and 5 bases at J, with 14 bases in the middle. This chain's CDR3 is CASSLEIPGEETQYF. The CDR3 DNA is TGCGCCAGCAGCTTGGAGATTCCCGGGGAGGAGACCCAGTACTTC.

This chain links TRBV7-8 with TRBJ2-5; D could derive from TRBD1 or TRBD2 (6 bases each). CDR1 and CDR2 (germline): SGHVS, FQNEAQ. The CDR3 covers 15 residues. V shed 5 bases and J shed 2 bases, with 15 bases lying between them. In nucleotides, the CDR3 is TGTGCCAGCAGCCGAGAACAGGGACTGCAAGAGACCCAGTACTTC. It specifies CASSREQGLQETQYF.

This clonotype was recorded a few times. V usage is TRBV27 and J usage is TRBJ1-2; the match to TRBD1 covers 9 bases. This CDR3 has 15 amino acids. Germline V gene sequence: CDR1 MNHEY, CDR2 SMNVEV (reference sequence). J gave up 4 bases and V 7 bases, and 10 bases lay outside the gene matches. In nucleotides, the CDR3 is TGTGCCAGCACCGCCCGGACAGGGGAATCCTATGGCTACACCTTC. Its protein product is CASTARTGESYGYTF.

This clonotype was seen just once. The V call is TRBV21-1, the J call TRBJ2-1; the table's D gene call, TRBD1, was not cross checked with the DNA. TRBV21-1 is shown as a pseudogene. The CDR3 spans 11 residues. CDR3 sequence (DNA): TGTGCCAGCAGCAAAAGGGGGCGACAGTTCTTC. Its translation: CASSKRGRQFF.

This chain links TRBV4-1 with TRBJ1-4; TRBD1 is a possible D gene (5 bases). The CDR3 covers 17 residues. With 0 bases removed from V and 5 bases from J, the gap between germline ends came to 16 bases. The germline CDR1 and CDR2 sequences are MGHRA and YSYEKL. Written as DNA, the CDR3 is TGCGCCAGCAGCCAAGAATCTTTGGGGGGTTGGAATGAAAAACTGTTTTTT. It encodes CASSQESLGGWNEKLFF.

The rearrangement joins TRBV20-1 to TRBJ2-1, with D tentatively TRBD2 (6 bases). Trimming left V 6 bases short and J 7 bases short, with 16 bases between. The CDR3 is 13 residues long. Germline V lookup: CDR1 DFQATT, CDR2 SNEGSKA (reference sequence). The CDR3 reads CSAPGLSWNEQFF. The CDR3 coding sequence is TGCAGTGCCCCGGGACTCTCCTGGAATGAGCAGTTCTTC.

This clonotype turned up a few times. The chain links TRBV5-1 to TRBJ2-3, with 7 bases lining up with TRBD1. Germline lookup yields CDR1 SGHRS and CDR2 YFSETQ. This CDR3 has 15 amino acids. The V and J ends lost 3 bases and 2 bases, in that order; junction bases with no gene match: 6. As DNA, the CDR3 is TGCGCCAGCAGCTCCCCGGGACAGACCACAGATACGCAGTATTTT. Translation: CASSSPGQTTDTQYF.

The V call is TRBV5-1, the J call TRBJ1-6; TRBD1 agrees at 9 bases. There are 16 residues in the CDR3. Germline CDR1 is SGHRS and CDR2 is YFSETQ. J gave up 6 bases and V 6 bases, and 10 bases lay outside the gene matches. The CDR3 sequence is CASTTTPGQGNSPLHF. The CDR3 coding sequence is TGCGCCAGCACCACCACTCCGGGACAGGGTAATTCACCCCTCCACTTT.

The chain carries TRBV28 and TRBJ2-7; D may be TRBD1 or TRBD2 (6 bases each). The J call is in doubt because the DNA end fits TRBJ2-5 better. Germline V lookup: CDR1 MDHEN, CDR2 SYDVKM. The CDR3 has 14 amino acids. CDR3 sequence reads: CASKTGGLQETQYF. The DNA for the CDR3 is TGTGCCAGCAAGACCGGGGGCCTACAAGAGACCCAGTACTTC.

The chain employs TRBV6-1 and TRBJ1-1; 8 nucleotides align to TRBD1. In germline, CDR1 is MNHNS, CDR2 SASEGT. CDR3 length: 14 residues. The V gene end was trimmed by 7 bases and the J gene end by 7 bases; junction bases not matched to a gene: 11. The CDR3 DNA reads TGTGCCAGCACTTCCAGGGACAGGCTCTATGAAGCTTTCTTT. Translated: CASTSRDRLYEAFF.